A selection of T cell receptor beta chains follows, all from one sample in a study of spatial heterogeneity in lung cancer. A single record per CDR3 protein comes from TCRdb applying MiXCR to the 5' RACE reads. The sample consists of approximately 21,000 distinct CDR3 sequences, under 7.5% of them appearing once. Specimen: lung tumor tissue, collected at surgery. These receptor sequences come from a male donor with early-stage non-small cell lung cancer. Each CDR3 is given with its conserved first and last residue. A D gene is named only where the DNA matches it firmly. Expanded clones get a size class; other rows say once, few or many, or leave the size out.

clone size	D gene	V gene	J gene	CDR3 DNA	CDR3 protein
few	.	TRBV27	TRBJ1-1	TGTGCCAGCAGTTTATGGTTCGGCTCGAACACTGAAGCTTTCTTT	CASSLWFGSNTEAFF
many	TRBD2	TRBV6-5	TRBJ2-3	TGTGCCAGCAGTCCAACTAGCGGGGGTAGTACGCAGTATTTT	CASSPTSGGSTQYF
.	.	TRBV20-1	TRBJ2-7	TGCAGTGCTAGGGACAGACCCTACGAGCAGTACTTC	CSARDRPYEQYF
many	TRBD1	TRBV12-3/TRBV12-4	TRBJ2-1	TGTGCCAGCAGTCGACAGGGGGAGGGACACAATGAGCAGTTCTTC	CASSRQGEGHNEQFF
few	.	TRBV6-5	TRBJ2-5	TGTGCCAGCAAGATAGGACGGTACCAAGAGACCCAGTACTTC	CASKIGRYQETQYF
.	.	TRBV11-2	TRBJ2-7	TGTGCCAGCAGCTACTTTAGCTCCTACGAGCAGTACTTC	CASSYFSSYEQYF
many	TRBD1	TRBV28	TRBJ1-3	TGTGCCAGCAGTCCCCGGGACAGGGTGGACACCATATATTTT	CASSPRDRVDTIYF
medium-sized	.	TRBV6-2/TRBV6-3	TRBJ2-6	TGTGCCAGCAGGAGGAGGACAGTCTCTGGGGCCAACGTCCTGACTTTC	CASRRRTVSGANVLTF
many	.	TRBV6-5	TRBJ2-1	TGTGCCAGCAGAAATCTCGGCACCGGCTCCTACAATGAGCAGTTCTTC	CASRNLGTGSYNEQFF
.	.	TRBV5-6	TRBJ1-6	TGTGCCAGCAGCCCTGGCTGGAGAGGGGGCTCCTATAATTCACCCCTCCACTTT	CASSPGWRGGSYNSPLHF